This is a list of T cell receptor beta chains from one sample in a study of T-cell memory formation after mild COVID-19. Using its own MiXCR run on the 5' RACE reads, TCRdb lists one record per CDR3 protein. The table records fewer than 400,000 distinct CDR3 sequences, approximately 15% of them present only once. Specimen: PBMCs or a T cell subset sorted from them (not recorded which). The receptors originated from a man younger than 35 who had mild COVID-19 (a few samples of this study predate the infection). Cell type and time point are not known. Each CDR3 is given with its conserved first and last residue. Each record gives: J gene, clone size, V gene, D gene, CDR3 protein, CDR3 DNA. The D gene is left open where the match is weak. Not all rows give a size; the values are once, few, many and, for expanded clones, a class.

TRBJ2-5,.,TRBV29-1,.,CSVGASETQYF,TGCAGCGTTGGGGCATCAGAGACCCAGTACTTC
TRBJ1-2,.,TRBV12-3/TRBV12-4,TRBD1,CASGRRQGLSTF,TGTGCCAGCGGTAGGAGACAGGGGTTATCAACCTTC
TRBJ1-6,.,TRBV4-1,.,CASSQEEKGRSPLHF,TGCGCCAGCAGCCAAGAGGAGAAGGGAAGATCACCCCTCCACTTT
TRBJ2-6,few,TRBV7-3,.,CASSPGWSGANVLTF,TGTGCCAGCAGCCCCGGGTGGTCTGGGGCCAACGTCCTGACTTTC
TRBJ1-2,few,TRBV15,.,CATSRGGDLANYGYTF,TGTGCCACCAGCAGAGGCGGGGATTTAGCTAACTATGGCTACACCTTC
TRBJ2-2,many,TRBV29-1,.,CSVTGNPGELFF,TGCAGCGTTACAGGGAACCCCGGGGAGCTGTTTTTT
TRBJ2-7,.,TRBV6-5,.,CASSSRNPYEQYF,TGTGCCAGCAGCTCCCGTAATCCCTACGAGCAGTACTTC
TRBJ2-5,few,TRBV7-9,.,CASSLGSLVQETQYF,TGTGCCAGCAGCTTAGGTTCCCTCGTCCAAGAGACCCAGTACTTC
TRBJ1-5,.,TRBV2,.,CASRLAQGGAQPQHF,TGTGCCAGCAGGCTCGCGCAGGGTGGGGCTCAGCCCCAGCATTTT
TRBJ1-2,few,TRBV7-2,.,CASSLGLGGYGYTF,TGTGCCAGCAGCTTAGGACTAGGCGGTTACGGCTACACCTTC
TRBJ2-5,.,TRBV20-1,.,CSARDRHGQETQYF,TGCAGTGCTAGAGATCGGCACGGTCAAGAGACCCAGTACTTC
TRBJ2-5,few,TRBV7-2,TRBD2,CASSYSRGDEETQYF,TGTGCCAGCAGCTACTCGCGGGGGGATGAAGAGACCCAGTACTTC
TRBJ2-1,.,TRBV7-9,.,CASSLVTAYNEQFF,TGTGCCAGCAGCTTAGTCACTGCCTACAATGAGCAGTTCTTC
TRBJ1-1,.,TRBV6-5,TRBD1,CASSYSMQGATEAFF,TGTGCCAGCAGTTACTCGATGCAGGGGGCGACTGAAGCTTTCTTT
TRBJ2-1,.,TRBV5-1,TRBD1,CASSTWDRGDNDNEQFF,TGCGCCAGCAGCACCTGGGACAGGGGGGATAACGACAATGAGCAGTTCTTC
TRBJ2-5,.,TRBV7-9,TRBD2,CASSATSGGFQETQYF,TGTGCCAGCAGCGCCACTAGCGGGGGGTTCCAAGAGACCCAGTACTTC
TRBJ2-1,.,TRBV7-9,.,CASSRPTNRAINEQFF,TGTGCCAGCAGCCGACCGACAAATCGCGCCATCAATGAGCAGTTCTTC
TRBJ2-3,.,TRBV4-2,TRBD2,CASSRDWEGTQYF,TGTGCCAGCAGCCGAGATTGGGAGGGTACGCAGTATTTT
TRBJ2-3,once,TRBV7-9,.,CASSPLAISTDTQYF,TGTGCCAGCAGTCCTCTAGCGATTAGCACAGATACGCAGTATTTT
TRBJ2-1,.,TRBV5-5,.,CASSRRGSTRDNEQFF,TGTGCCAGCAGTCGCCGGGGTTCAACAAGGGACAATGAGCAGTTCTTC